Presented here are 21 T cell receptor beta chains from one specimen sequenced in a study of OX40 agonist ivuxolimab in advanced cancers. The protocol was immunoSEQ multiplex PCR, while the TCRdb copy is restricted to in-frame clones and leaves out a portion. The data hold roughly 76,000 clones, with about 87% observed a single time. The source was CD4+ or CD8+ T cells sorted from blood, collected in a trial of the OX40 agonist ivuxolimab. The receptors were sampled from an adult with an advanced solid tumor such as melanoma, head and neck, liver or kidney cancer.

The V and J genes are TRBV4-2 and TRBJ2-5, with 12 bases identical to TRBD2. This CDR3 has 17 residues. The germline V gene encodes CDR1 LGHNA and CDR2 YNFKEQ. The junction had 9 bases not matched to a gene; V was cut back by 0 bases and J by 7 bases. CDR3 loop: CASSQEPSGGAGGTQYF. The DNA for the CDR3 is TGTGCCAGCAGCCAAGAGCCTAGCGGGGGGGCCGGGGGGACCCAGTACTTC.

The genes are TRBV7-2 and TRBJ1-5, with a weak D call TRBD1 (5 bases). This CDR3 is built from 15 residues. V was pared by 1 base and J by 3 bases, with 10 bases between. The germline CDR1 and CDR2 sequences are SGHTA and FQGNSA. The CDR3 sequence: CASSLVGADNQPQHF. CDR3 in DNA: TGTGCCAGCAGCTTAGTCGGGGCCGACAATCAGCCCCAGCATTTT.

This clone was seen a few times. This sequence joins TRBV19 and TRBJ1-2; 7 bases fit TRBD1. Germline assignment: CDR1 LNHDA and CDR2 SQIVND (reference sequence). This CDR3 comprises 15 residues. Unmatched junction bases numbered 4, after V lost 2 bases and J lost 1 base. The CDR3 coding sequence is TGTGCCAGTAGTATAAGACAGGGAGGTAACTATGGCTACACCTTC. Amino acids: CASSIRQGGNYGYTF.

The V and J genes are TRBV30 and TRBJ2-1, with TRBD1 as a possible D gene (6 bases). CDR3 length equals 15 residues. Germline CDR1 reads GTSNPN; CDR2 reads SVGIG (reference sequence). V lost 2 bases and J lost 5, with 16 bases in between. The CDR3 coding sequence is TGTGCCTGGAGTCGATTAGACAGGCGGGACAATGAGCAGTTCTTC. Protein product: CAWSRLDRRDNEQFF.

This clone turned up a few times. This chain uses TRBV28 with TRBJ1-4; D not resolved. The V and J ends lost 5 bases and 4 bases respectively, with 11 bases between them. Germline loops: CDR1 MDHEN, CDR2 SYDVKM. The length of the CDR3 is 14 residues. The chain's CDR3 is CASSRMTYNEKLFF. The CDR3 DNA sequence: TGTGCCAGCAGTAGAATGACATATAATGAAAAACTGTTTTTT.

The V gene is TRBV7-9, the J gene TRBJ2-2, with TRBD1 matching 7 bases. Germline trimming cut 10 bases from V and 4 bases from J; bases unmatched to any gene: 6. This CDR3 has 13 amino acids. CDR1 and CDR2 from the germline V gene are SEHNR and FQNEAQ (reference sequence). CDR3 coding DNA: TGTGCCACCGACCGACAGGGCACCGGGGAGCTGTTTTTT. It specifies CATDRQGTGELFF.

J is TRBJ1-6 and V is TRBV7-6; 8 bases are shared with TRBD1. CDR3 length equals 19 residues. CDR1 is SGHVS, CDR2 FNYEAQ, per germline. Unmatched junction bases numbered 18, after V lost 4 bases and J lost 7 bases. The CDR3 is CASSSTITGTGRLNSPLHF. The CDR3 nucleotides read TGTGCCAGCAGCTCTACAATTACCGGGACAGGTCGCCTGAATTCACCCCTCCACTTT.

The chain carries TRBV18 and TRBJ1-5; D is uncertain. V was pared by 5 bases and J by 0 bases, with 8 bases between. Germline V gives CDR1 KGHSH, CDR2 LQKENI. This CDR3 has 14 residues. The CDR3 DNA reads TGTGCCAGCTCAAGACTTTATAGCAATCAGCCCCAGCATTTT. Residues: CASSRLYSNQPQHF.

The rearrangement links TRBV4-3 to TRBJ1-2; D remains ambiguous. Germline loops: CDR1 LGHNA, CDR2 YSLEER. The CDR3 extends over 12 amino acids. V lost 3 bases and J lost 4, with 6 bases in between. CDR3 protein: CASSQGPYGYTF. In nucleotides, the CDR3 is TGCGCCAGCAGCCAGGGTCCCTATGGCTACACCTTC.

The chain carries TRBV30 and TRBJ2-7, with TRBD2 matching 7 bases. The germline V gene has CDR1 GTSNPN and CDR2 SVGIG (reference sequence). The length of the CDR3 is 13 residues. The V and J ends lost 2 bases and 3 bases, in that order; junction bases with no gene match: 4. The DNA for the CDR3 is TGTGCCTGGAGTATCGGGGGGAACTACGAGCAGTACTTC. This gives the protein CAWSIGGNYEQYF.

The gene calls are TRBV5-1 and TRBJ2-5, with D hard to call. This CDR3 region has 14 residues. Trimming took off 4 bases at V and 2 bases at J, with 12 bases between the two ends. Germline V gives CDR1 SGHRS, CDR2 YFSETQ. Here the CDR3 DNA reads TGCGCCAGCAGCGGAGTCGGTTCACAAGAGACCCAGTACTTC. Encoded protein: CASSGVGSQETQYF.

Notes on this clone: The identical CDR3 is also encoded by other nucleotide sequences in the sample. This chain's CDR3 is CASSLRDNSPLHF. The DNA for the CDR3 is TGTGCCAGCAGTCTCAGGGATAATTCACCCCTCCACTTT. The V and J genes are TRBV7-3 and TRBJ1-6, with D maybe TRBD1 (5 bases). V gave up 6 bases and J gave up 5 bases, with 8 bases separating them. The CDR3 contains 13 residues. Germline values: CDR1 SGHTA, CDR2 FQGTGA.

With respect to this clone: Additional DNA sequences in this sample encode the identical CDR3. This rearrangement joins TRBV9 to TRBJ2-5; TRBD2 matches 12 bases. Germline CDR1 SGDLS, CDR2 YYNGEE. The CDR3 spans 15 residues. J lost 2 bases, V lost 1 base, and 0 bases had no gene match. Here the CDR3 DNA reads TGTGCCAGCAGCGTACTAGCGGGGGGGCAAGAGACCCAGTACTTC. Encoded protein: CASSVLAGGQETQYF.

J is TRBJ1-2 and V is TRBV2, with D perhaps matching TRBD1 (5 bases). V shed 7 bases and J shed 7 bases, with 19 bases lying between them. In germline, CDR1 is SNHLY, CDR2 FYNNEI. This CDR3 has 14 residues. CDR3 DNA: TGTGCCAGCACCCGTACAAAACAGGAACGTGGCTACACCTTC. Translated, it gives CASTRTKQERGYTF.

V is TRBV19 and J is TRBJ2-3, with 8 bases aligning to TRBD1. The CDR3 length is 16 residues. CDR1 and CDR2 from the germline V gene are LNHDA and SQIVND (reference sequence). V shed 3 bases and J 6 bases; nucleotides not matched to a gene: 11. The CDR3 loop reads CASSIDRGYLGDTQYF. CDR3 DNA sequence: TGTGCCAGTAGTATTGACAGGGGATACCTTGGGGATACGCAGTATTTT.

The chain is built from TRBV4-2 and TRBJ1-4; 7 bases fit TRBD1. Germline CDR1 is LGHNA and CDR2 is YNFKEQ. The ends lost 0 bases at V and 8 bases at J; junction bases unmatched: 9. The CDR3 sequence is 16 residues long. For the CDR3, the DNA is TGTGCCAGCAGCCAAGAAGGGGCAGGGGGTGGAGAAAAACTGTTTTTT. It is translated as CASSQEGAGGGEKLFF.

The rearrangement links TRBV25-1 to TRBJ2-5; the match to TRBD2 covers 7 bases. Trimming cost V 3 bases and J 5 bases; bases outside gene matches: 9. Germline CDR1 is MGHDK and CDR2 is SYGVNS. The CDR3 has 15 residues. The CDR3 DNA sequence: TGTGCCAGCAGTGATGCTCTGTGGGGGGGTGAGACCCAGTACTTC. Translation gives CASSDALWGGETQYF.

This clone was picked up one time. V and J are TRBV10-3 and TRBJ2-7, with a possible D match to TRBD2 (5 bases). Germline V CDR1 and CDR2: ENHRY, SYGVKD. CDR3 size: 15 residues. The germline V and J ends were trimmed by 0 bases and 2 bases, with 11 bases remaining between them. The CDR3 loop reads CAISESIFGAYEQYV. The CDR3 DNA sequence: TGTGCCATCAGTGAGTCGATATTCGGGGCCTACGAGCAGTACGTC.

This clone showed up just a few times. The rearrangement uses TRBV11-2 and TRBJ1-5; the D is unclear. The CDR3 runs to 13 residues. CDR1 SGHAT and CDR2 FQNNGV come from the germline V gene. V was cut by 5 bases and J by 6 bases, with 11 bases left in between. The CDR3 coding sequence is TGTGCCAGCAGCACTTTGACGGGTCAGCCCCAGCATTTT. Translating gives CASSTLTGQPQHF.

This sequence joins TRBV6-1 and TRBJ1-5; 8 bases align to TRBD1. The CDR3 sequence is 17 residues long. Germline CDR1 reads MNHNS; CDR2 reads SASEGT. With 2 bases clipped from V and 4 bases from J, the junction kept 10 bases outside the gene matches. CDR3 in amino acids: CASSESPGGAGNQPQHF. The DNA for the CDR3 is TGTGCCAGCAGTGAATCGCCAGGGGGCGCGGGAAATCAGCCCCAGCATTTT.

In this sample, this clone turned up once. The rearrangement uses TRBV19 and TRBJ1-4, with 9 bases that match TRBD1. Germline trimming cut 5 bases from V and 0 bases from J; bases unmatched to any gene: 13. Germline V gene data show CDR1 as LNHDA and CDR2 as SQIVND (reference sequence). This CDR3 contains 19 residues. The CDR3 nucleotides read TGTGCCAGTAGTTCTCTCTGGACAGGGGCATATTCAACTAATGAAAAACTGTTTTTT. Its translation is CASSSLWTGAYSTNEKLFF.